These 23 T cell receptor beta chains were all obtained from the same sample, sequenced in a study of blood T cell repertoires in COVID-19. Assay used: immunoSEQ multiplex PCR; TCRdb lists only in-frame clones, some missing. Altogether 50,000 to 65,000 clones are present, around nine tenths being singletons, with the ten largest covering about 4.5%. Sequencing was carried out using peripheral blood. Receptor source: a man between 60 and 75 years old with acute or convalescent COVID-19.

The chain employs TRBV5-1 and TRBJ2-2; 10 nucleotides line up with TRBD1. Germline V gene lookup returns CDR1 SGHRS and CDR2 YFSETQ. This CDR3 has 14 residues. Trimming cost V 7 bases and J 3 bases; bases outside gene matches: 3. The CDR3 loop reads CASSGQGDTGELFF. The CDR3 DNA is TGCGCCAGCTCTGGACAGGGGGACACCGGGGAGCTGTTTTTT.

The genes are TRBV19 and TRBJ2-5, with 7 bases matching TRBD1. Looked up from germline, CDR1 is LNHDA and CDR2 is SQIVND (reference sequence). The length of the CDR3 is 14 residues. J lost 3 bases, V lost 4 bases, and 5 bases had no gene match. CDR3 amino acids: CASSTATGEETQYF. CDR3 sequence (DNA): TGTGCCAGTAGTACGGCCACAGGGGAAGAGACCCAGTACTTC.

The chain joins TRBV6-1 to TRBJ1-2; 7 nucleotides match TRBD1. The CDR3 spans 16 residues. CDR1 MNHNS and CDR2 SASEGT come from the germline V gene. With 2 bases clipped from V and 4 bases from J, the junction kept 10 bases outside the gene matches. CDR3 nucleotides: TGTGCCAGCAGTGAACTGGGGGGCGCAGGGGGCTATGGCTACACCTTC. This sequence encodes CASSELGGAGGYGYTF.

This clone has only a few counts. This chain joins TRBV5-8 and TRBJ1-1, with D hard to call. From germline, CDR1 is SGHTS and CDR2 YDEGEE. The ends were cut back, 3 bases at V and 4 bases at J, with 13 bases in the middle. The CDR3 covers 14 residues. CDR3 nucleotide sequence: TGTGCCAGCAGCTCGGAGGAGGGAGGCACTGAAGCTTTCTTT. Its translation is CASSSEEGGTEAFF.

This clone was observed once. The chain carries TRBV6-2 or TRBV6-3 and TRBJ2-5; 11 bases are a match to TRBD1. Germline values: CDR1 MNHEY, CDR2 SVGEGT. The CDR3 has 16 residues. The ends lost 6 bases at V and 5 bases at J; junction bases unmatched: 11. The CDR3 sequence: CASSPRRTGGFETQYF. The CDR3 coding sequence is TGTGCCAGCAGCCCTAGGAGGACAGGGGGCTTCGAGACCCAGTACTTC.

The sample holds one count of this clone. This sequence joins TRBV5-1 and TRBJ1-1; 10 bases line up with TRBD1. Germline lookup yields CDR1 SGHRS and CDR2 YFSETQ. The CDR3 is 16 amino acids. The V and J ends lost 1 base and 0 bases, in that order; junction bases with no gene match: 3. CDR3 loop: CASSLRQGAVNTEAFF. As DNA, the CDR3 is TGCGCCAGCAGCTTGCGACAGGGGGCAGTGAACACTGAAGCTTTCTTT.

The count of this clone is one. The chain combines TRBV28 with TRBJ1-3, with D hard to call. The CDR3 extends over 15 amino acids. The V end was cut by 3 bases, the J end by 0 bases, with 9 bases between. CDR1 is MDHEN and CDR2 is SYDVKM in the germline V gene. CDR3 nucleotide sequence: TGTGCCAGCAGTTTGGGCGGGCTCTCTGGAAACACCATATATTTT. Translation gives CASSLGGLSGNTIYF. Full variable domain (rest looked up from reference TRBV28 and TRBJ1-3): DVKVTQSSRYLVKRTGEKVFLECVQDMDHENMFWYRQDPGLGLRLIYFSYDVKMKEKGDIPEGYSVSREKKERFSLILESASTNQTSMYLCASSLGGLSGNTIYFGEGSWLTVV.

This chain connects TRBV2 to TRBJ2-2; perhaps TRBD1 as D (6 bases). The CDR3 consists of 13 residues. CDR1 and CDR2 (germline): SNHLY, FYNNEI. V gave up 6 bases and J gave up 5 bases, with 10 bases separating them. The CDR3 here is CASRSQGTGELFF. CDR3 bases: TGTGCCAGCAGAAGTCAGGGGACCGGGGAGCTGTTTTTT.

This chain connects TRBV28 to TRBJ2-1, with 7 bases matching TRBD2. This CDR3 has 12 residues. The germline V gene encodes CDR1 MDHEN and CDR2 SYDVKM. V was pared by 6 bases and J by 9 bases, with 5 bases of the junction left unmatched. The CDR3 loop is CASSRTSAEQFF. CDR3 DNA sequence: TGTGCCAGCAGCCGAACTAGCGCTGAGCAGTTCTTC.

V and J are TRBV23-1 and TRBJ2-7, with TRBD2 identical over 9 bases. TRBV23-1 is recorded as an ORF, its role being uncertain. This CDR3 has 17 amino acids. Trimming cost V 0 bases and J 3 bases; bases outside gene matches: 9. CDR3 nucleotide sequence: TGCGCCAGCAGTCAATCTCCAGCGGGAGGATATAACTACGAGCAGTACTTC. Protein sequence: CASSQSPAGGYNYEQYF.

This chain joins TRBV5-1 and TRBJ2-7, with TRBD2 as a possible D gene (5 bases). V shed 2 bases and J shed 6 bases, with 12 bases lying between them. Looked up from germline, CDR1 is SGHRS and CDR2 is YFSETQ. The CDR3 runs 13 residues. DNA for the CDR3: TGCGCCAGCAGCTTCCGGGAAACTGGCGAGCAGTACTTC. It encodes CASSFRETGEQYF.

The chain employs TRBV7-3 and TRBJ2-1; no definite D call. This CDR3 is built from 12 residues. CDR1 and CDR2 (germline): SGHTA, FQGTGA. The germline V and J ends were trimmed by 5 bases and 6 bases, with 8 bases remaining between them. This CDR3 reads CASSPPSNEQFF. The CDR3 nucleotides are TGTGCCAGCAGCCCCCCTAGCAATGAGCAGTTCTTC.

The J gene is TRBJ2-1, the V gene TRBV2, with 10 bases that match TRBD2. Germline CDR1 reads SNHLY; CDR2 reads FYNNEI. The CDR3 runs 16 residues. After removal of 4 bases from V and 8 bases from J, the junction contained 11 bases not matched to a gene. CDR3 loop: CASSVGVTSGADEQFF. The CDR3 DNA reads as TGTGCCAGCAGTGTTGGTGTAACTAGCGGGGCGGATGAGCAGTTCTTC.

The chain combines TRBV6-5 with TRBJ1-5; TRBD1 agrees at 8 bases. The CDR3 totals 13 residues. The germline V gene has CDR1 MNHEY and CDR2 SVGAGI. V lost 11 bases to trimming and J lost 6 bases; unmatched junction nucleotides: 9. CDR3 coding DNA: TGTGCCGCGATAGACAGGGGAGGTCAGCCCCAGCATTTT. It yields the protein CAAIDRGGQPQHF.

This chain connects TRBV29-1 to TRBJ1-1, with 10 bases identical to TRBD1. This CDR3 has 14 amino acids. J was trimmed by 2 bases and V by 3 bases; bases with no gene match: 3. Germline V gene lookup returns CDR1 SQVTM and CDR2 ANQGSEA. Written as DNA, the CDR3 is TGCAGCGTTGAGACAGGGGGCGGTAACACTGAAGCTTTCTTT. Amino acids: CSVETGGGNTEAFF.

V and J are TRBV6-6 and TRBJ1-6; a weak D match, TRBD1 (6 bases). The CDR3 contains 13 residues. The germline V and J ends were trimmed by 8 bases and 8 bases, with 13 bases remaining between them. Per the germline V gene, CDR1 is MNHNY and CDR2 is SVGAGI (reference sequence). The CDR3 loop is CASGRDTYSPLHF. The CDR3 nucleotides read TGTGCCAGCGGTCGGGACACTTATTCACCCCTCCACTTT.

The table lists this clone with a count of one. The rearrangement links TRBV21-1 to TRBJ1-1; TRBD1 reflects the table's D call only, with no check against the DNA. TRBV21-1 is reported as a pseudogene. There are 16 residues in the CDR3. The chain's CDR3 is CASSKIFWGLNTEAFF. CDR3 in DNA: TGTGCCAGCAGCAAAATTTTTTGGGGGCTGAACACTGAAGCTTTCTTT.

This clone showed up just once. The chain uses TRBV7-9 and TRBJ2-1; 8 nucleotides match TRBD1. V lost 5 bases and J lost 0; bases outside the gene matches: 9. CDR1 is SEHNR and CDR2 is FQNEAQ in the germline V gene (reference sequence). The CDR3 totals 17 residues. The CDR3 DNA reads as TGTGCCAGCAGCGAAGCCTACAGGGGGGCCTCCTACAATGAGCAGTTCTTC. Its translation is CASSEAYRGASYNEQFF.

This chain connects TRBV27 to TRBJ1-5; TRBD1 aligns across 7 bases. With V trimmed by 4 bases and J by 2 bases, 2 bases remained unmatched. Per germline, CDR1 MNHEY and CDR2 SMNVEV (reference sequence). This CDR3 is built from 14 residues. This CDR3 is CASSYTGGNQPQHF. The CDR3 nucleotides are TGTGCCAGCAGTTACACAGGGGGCAATCAGCCCCAGCATTTT.

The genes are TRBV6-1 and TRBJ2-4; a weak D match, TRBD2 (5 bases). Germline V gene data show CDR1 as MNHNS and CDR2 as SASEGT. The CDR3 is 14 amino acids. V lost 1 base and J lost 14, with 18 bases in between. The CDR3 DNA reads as TGTGCCAGCAGTGAAGGAGGGAACCGACCCCCCGAGTACTTC. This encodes CASSEGGNRPPEYF.

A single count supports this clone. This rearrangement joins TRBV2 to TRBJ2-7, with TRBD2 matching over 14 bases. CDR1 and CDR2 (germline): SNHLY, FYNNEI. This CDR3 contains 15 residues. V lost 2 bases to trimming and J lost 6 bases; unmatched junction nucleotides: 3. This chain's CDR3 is CASSEQGLAGGEQYF. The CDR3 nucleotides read TGTGCCAGCAGTGAACAAGGACTAGCGGGAGGCGAGCAGTACTTC.

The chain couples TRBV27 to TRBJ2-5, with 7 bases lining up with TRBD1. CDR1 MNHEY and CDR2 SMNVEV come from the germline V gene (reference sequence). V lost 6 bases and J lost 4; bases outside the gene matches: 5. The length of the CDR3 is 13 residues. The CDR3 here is CASREGGRETQYF. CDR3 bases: TGTGCCAGCAGGGAAGGGGGCAGAGAGACCCAGTACTTC.

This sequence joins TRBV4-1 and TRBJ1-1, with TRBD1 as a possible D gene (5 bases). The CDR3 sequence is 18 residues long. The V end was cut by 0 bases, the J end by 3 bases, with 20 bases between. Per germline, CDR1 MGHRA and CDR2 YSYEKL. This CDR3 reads CASSQDPPRGRKYTEAFF. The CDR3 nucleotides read TGCGCCAGCAGCCAAGATCCCCCCCGGGGGAGGAAGTACACTGAAGCTTTCTTT.